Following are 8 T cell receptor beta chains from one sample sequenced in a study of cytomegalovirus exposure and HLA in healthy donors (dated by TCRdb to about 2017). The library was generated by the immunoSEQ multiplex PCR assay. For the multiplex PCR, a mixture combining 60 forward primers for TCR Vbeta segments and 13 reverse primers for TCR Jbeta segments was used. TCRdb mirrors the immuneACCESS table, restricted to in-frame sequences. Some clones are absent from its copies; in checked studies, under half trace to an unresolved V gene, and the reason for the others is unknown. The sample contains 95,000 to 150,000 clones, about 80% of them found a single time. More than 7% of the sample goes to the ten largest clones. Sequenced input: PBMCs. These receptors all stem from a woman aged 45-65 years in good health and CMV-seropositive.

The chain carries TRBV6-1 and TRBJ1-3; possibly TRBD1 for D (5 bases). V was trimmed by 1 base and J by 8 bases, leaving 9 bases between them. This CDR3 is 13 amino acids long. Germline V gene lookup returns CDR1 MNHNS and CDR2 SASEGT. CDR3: CASSEEGRHTIYF. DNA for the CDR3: TGTGCCAGCAGTGAAGAGGGGCGGCACACCATATATTTT.

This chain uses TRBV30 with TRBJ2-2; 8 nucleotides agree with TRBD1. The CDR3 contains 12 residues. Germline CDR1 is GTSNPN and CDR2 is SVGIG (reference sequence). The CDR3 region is CGGQVNTGELFF. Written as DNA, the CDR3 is TGTGGGGGACAGGTGAACACCGGGGAGCTGTTTTTT.

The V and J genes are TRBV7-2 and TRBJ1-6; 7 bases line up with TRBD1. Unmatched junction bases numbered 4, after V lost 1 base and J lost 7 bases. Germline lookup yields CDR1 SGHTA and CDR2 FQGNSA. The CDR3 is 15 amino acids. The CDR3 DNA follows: TGTGCCAGCAGCTTAGGGACAGGTTCAAATTCACCCCTCCACTTT. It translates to CASSLGTGSNSPLHF.

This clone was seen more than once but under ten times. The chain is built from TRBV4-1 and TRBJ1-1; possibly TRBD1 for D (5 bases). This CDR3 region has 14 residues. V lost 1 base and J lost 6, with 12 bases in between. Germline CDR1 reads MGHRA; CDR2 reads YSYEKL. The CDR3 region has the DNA TGCGCCAGCAGCCAAGTTCTGATAGGGGCTGAAGCTTTCTTT. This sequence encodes CASSQVLIGAEAFF.

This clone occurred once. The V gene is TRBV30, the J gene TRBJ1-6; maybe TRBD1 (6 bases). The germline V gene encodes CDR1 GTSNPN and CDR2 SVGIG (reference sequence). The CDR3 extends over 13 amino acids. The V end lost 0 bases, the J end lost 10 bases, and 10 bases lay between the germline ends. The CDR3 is CAWSVQGGSPLHF. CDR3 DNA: TGTGCCTGGAGTGTACAGGGTGGATCACCCCTCCACTTT.

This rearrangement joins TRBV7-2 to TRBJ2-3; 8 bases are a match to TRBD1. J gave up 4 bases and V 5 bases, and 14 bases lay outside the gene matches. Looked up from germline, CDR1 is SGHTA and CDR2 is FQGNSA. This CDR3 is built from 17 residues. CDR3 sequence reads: CASSRPGTGSSPDTQYF. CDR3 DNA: TGTGCCAGCAGCCGTCCCGGGACAGGTAGCTCACCAGATACGCAGTATTTT.

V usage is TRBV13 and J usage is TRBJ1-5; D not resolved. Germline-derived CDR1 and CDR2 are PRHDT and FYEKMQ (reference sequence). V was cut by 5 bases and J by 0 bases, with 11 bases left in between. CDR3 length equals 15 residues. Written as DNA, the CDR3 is TGTGCCAGCAGCCGGGGTAAGGGTAGCAATCAGCCCCAGCATTTT. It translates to CASSRGKGSNQPQHF.

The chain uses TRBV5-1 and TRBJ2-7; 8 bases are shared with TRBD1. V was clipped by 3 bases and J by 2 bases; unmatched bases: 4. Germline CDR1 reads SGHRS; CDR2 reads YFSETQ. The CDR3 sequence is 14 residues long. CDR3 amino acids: CASSWGQVTYEQYF. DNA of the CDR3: TGCGCCAGCAGCTGGGGACAGGTTACCTACGAGCAGTACTTC.